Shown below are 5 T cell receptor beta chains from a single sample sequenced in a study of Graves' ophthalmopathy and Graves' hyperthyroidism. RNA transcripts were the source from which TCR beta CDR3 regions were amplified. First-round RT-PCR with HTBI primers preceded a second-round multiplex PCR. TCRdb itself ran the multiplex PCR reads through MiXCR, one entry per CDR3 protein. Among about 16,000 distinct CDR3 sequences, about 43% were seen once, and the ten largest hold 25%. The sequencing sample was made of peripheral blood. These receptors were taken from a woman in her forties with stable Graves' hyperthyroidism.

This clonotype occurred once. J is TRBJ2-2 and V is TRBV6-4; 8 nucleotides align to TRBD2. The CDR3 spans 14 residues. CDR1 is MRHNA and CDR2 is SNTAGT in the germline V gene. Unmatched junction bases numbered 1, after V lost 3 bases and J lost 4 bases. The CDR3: CASSEGTSTGELFF. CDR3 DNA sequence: TGTGCCAGCAGTGAGGGGACTAGCACCGGGGAGCTGTTTTTT.

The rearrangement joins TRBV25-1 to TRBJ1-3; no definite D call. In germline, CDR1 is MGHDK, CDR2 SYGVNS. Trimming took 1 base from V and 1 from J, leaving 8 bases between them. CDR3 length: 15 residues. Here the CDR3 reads CASSEFGESGNTIYF. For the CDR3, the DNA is TGTGCCAGCAGTGAATTCGGGGAGTCTGGAAACACCATATATTTT.

The CDR3 nucleotides are TGCAGTGCTGGTCGTTTCGGGCGGGACCAAGAGACCCAGTACTTC. It codes for CSAGRFGRDQETQYF. The V and J genes are TRBV20-1 and TRBJ2-5; tentative D call: TRBD2 (5 bases). Trimming took off 5 bases at V and 0 bases at J, with 16 bases between the two ends. Germline V CDR1 and CDR2: DFQATT, SNEGSKA (reference sequence). The CDR3 sequence is 15 residues long.

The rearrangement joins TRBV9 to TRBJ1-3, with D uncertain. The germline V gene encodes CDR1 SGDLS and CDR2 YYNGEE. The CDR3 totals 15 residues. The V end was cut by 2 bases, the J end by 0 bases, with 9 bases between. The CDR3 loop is CASSVIGDSGNTIYF. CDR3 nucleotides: TGTGCCAGCAGCGTGATAGGAGACTCTGGAAACACCATATATTTT. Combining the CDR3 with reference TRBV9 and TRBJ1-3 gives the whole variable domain DSGVTQTPKHLITATGQRVTLRCSPRSGDLSVYWYQQSLDQGLQFLIQYYNGEERAKGNILERFSAQQFPDLHSELNLSSLELGDSALYFCASSVIGDSGNTIYFGEGSWLTVV.

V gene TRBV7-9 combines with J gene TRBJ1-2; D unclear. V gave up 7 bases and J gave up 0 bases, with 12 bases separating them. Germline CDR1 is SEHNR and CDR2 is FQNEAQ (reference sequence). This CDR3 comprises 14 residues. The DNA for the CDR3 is TGTGCCAGCAACCAACAGAGTTCTAACTATGGCTACACCTTC. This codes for CASNQQSSNYGYTF. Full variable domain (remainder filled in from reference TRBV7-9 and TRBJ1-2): DTGVSQNPRHKITKRGQNVTFRCDPISEHNRLYWYRQTLGQGPEFLTYFQNEAQLEKSRLLSDRFSAERPKGSFSTLEIQRTEQGDSAMYLCASNQQSSNYGYTFGSGTRLTVV.